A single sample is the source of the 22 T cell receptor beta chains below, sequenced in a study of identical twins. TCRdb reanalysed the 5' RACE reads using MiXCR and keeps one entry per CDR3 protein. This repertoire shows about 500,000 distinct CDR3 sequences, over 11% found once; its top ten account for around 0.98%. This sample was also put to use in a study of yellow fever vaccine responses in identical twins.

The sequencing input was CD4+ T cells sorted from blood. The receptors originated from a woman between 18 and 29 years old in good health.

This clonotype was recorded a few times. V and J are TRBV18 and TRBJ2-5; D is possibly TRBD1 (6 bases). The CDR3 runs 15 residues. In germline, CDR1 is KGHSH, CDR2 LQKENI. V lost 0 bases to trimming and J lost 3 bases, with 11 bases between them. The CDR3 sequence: CASSPPMGAKETQYF. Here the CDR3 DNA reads TGTGCCAGCTCACCACCGATGGGGGCGAAAGAGACCCAGTACTTC. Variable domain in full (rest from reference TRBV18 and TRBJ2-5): NAGVMQNPRHLVRRRGQEARLRCSPMKGHSHVYWYRQLPEEGLKFMVYLQKENIIDESGMPKERFSAEFPKEGPSILRIQQVVRGDSAAYFCASSPPMGAKETQYFGPGTRLLVL.

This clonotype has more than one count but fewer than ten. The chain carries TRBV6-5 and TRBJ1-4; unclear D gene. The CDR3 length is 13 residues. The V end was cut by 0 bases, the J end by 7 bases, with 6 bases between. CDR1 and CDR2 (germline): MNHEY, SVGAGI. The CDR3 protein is CASSYSFGEKLFF. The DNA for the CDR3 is TGTGCCAGCAGTTACTCTTTCGGTGAAAAACTGTTTTTT.

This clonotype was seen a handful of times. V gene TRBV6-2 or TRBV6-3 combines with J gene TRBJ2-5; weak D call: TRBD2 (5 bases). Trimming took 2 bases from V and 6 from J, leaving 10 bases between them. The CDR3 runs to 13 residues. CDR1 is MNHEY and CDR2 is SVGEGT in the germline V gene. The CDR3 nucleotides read TGTGCCAGCAGTTACGGAGGAATCCAGACCCAGTACTTC. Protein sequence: CASSYGGIQTQYF.

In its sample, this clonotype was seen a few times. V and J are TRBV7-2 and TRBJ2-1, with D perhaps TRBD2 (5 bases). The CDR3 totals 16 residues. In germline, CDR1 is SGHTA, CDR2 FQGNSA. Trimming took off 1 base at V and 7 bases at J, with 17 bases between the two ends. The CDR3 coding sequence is TGTGCCAGCAGCTTAGACCGGACTTGGAAGGAGAATGAGCAGTTCTTC. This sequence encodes CASSLDRTWKENEQFF.

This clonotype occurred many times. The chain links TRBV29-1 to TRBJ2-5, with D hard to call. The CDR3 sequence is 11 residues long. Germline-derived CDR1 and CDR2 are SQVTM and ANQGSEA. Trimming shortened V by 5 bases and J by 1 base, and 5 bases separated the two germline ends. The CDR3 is CSVLVQETQYF. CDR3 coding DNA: TGCAGCGTTTTGGTCCAAGAGACCCAGTACTTC.

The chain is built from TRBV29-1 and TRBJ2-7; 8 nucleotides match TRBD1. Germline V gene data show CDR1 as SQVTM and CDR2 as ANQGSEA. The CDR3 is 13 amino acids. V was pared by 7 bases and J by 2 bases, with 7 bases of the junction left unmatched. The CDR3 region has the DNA TGCAGCGGTGGACAGGGATACACCTACGAGCAGTACTTC. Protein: CSGGQGYTYEQYF.

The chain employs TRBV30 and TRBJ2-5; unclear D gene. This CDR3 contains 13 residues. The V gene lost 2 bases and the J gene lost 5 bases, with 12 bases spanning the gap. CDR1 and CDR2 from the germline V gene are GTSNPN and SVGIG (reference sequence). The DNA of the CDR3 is TGTGCCTGGAGTTTAAAGGGTGGGGAGACCCAGTACTTC. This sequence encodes CAWSLKGGETQYF.

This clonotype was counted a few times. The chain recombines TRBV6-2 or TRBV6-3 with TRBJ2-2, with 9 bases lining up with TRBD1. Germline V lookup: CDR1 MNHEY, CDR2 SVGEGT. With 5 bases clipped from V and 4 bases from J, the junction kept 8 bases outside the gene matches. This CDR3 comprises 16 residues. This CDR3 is CASSDTGGVGTGELFF. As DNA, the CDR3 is TGTGCCAGCAGTGACACAGGGGGCGTAGGCACCGGGGAGCTGTTTTTT.

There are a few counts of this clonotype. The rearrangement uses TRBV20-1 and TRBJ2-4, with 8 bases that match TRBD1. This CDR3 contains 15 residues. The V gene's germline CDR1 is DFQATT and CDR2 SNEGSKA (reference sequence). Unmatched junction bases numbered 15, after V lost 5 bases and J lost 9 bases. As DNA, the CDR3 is TGCAGTGCTTCGCCCGGGACAGGTACCCAGGGCATTCAGTACTTC. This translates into CSASPGTGTQGIQYF.

The chain's CDR3 is CSAREVAGATDTQYF. The CDR3 coding sequence is TGCAGTGCTAGAGAGGTAGCGGGAGCTACAGATACGCAGTATTTT. The V and J genes are TRBV20-1 and TRBJ2-3, with 9 bases matching TRBD2. Germline lookup yields CDR1 DFQATT and CDR2 SNEGSKA (reference sequence). The CDR3 has 15 residues. With 0 bases clipped from V and 3 bases from J, the junction kept 4 bases outside the gene matches.

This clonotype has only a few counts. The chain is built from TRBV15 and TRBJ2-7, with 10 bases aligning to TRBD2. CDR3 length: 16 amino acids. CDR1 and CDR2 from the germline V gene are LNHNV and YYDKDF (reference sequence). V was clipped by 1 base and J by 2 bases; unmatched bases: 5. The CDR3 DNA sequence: TGTGCCACCAGCAGAGTAGGACTAGCGGATCCCTACGAGCAGTACTTC. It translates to CATSRVGLADPYEQYF.

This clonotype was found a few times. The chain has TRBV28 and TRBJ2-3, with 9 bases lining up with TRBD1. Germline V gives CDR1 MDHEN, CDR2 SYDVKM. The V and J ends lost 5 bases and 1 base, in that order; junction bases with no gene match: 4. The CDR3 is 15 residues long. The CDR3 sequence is CASSTRDRGTDTQYF. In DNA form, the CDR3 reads TGTGCCAGCAGTACCCGGGACAGGGGCACAGATACGCAGTATTTT.

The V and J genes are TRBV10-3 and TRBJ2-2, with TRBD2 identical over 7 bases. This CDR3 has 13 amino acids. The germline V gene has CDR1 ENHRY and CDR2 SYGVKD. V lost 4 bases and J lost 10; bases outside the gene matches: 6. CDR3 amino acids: CAISARGVEELFF. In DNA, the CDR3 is TGTGCCATCAGTGCTCGGGGGGTGGAGGAGCTGTTTTTT.

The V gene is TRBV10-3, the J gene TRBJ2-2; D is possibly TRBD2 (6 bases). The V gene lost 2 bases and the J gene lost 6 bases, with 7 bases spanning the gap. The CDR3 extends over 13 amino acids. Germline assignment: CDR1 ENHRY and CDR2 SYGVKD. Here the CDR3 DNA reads TGTGCCATCAGTGAGGCGGGATCCGGGGAGCTGTTTTTT. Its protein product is CAISEAGSGELFF.

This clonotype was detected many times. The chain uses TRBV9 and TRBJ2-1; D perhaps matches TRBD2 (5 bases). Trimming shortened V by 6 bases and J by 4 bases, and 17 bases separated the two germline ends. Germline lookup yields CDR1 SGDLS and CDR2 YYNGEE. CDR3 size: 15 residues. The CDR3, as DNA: TGTGCCAGCACCCAAGTTGCAGGCGGGTACAATGAGCAGTTCTTC. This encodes CASTQVAGGYNEQFF.

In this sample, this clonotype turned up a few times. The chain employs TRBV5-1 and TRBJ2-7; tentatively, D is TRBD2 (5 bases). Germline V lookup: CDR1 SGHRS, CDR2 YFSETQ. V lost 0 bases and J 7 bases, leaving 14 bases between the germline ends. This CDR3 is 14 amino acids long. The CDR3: CASSLDGGAGEQYF. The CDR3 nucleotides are TGCGCCAGCAGCTTGGATGGAGGAGCCGGGGAGCAGTACTTC.

The CDR3 region has the DNA TGTGCCAGCAGCTTAGACTTCGGGGGGGCTTGGGAGCAGTTCTTC. Residues: CASSLDFGGAWEQFF. V is TRBV7-2 and J is TRBJ2-1; 8 bases line up with TRBD2. Germline V gives CDR1 SGHTA, CDR2 FQGNSA. Germline trimming cut 1 base from V and 10 bases from J; bases unmatched to any gene: 9. The CDR3 covers 15 residues. Supplemented by reference TRBV7-2 and TRBJ2-1, the full variable domain reads GAGVSQSPSNKVTEKGKDVELRCDPISGHTALYWYRQSLGQGLEFLIYFQGNSAPDKSGLPSDRFSAERTGGSVSTLTIQRTQQEDSAVYLCASSLDFGGAWEQFFGPGTRLTVL.

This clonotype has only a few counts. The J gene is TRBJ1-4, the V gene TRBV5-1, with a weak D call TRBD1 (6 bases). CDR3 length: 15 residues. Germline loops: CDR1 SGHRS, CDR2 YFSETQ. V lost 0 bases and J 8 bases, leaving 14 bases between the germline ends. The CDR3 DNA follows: TGCGCCAGCAGCTTGGGAGCAGGGGTGCAGGAAAAACTGTTTTTT. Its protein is CASSLGAGVQEKLFF.

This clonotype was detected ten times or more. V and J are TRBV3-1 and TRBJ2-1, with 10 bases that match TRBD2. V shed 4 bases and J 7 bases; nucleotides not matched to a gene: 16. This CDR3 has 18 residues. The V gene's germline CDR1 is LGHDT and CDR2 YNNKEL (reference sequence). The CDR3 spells CASSPPLAGVRGGNEQFF. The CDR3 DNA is TGTGCCAGCAGCCCGCCGCTAGCGGGAGTTCGGGGTGGAAATGAGCAGTTCTTC.

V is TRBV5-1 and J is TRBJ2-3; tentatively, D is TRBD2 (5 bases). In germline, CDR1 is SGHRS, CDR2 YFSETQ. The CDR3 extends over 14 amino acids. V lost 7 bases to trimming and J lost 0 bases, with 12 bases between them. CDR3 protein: CASSAVSSTDTQYF. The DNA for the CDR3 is TGCGCCAGCTCAGCGGTGTCTAGCACAGATACGCAGTATTTT.

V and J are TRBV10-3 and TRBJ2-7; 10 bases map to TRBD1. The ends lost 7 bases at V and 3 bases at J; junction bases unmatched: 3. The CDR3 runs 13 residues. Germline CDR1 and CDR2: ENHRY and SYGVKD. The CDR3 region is CAINGQGDYEQYF. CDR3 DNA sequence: TGTGCCATCAACGGACAGGGGGACTACGAGCAGTACTTC.

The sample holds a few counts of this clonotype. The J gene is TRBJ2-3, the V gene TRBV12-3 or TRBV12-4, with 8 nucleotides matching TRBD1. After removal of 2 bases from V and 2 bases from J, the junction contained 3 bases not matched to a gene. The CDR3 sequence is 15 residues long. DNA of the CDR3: TGTGCCAGCAGTTTACGGACAGGGCCCACAGATACGCAGTATTTT. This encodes CASSLRTGPTDTQYF.